Following are 24 T cell receptor beta chains from one sample sequenced in a study of CD8 T cells in ankylosing spondylitis. TCRdb re-derived calls from the 5' RACE reads in MiXCR, one entry per CDR3 protein. The sample includes tens of thousands of distinct CDR3 sequences, more than 15% of them seen just once. Sample: blood. Source of these receptors: a male donor with ankylosing spondylitis or in good health (not recorded which).

This clonotype came up a few times. V is TRBV28 and J is TRBJ2-1, with 13 bases aligning to TRBD2. Germline V gene sequence: CDR1 MDHEN, CDR2 SYDVKM. CDR3 length: 17 residues. J lost 3 bases, V lost 5 bases, and 7 bases had no gene match. The CDR3 reads CASSGPGLAGNYNEQFF. DNA of the CDR3: TGTGCCAGCAGTGGCCCGGGACTAGCGGGGAACTACAATGAGCAGTTCTTC. The whole variable domain, filled in from reference TRBV28 and TRBJ2-1, reads DVKVTQSSRYLVKRTGEKVFLECVQDMDHENMFWYRQDPGLGLRLIYFSYDVKMKEKGDIPEGYSVSREKKERFSLILESASTNQTSMYLCASSGPGLAGNYNEQFFGPGTRLTVL.

This clonotype has a handful of counts. The V call is TRBV7-9, the J call TRBJ1-1; possibly TRBD1 for D (6 bases). V dropped 5 bases and J dropped 5 bases, with 12 bases sitting between them. Germline CDR1 is SEHNR and CDR2 is FQNEAQ (reference sequence). The CDR3 is 13 residues long. The CDR3 region is CASSLTRGTEAFF. In DNA, the CDR3 is TGTGCCAGCAGCCTAACTAGGGGGACTGAAGCTTTCTTT. The full variable domain, rest sourced from reference TRBV7-9 and TRBJ1-1, is DTGVSQNPRHKITKRGQNVTFRCDPISEHNRLYWYRQTLGQGPEFLTYFQNEAQLEKSRLLSDRFSAERPKGSFSTLEIQRTEQGDSAMYLCASSLTRGTEAFFGQGTRLTVV.

This sequence joins TRBV29-1 and TRBJ2-3, with 9 bases aligning to TRBD2. V dropped 4 bases and J dropped 1; count of bases not matched to a gene: 9. The CDR3 is 16 residues long. Germline V gene sequence: CDR1 SQVTM, CDR2 ANQGSEA. The CDR3 is CSVAFLASGGTDTQYF. The CDR3 coding sequence is TGCAGCGTTGCGTTCTTGGCTAGCGGGGGCACAGATACGCAGTATTTT.

This clonotype was seen a handful of times. Written as DNA, the CDR3 is TGTGCTAGTGGTCCCCCAGGAGCGGGGGGTAGAAATGAGCAGTTCTTC. This sequence encodes CASGPPGAGGRNEQFF. J is TRBJ2-1 and V is TRBV12-5; TRBD2 agrees at 9 bases. CDR3 length: 16 residues. Germline CDR1 and CDR2: LGHNT and FRNRAP. With V trimmed by 5 bases and J by 7 bases, 12 bases remained unmatched.

This clonotype has just a few counts. V gene TRBV6-5 combines with J gene TRBJ2-3; 7 bases are shared with TRBD2. J gave up 3 bases and V 8 bases, and 8 bases lay outside the gene matches. The CDR3 covers 14 residues. CDR1 and CDR2 from the germline V gene are MNHEY and SVGAGI. CDR3 loop: CASRPSGKTDTQYF. The CDR3 DNA is TGTGCCAGCCGTCCCAGCGGGAAGACAGATACGCAGTATTTT.

This rearrangement joins TRBV5-1 to TRBJ2-3, with 12 bases identical to TRBD2. V trimming: 1 base; J trimming: 4 bases; junction bases outside the gene matches: 1. Germline CDR1 SGHRS, CDR2 YFSETQ. The CDR3 sequence is 15 residues long. CDR3 residues: CASSLTSGGSDTQYF. The CDR3 bases are TGCGCCAGCAGCTTGACTAGCGGGGGGTCAGATACGCAGTATTTT.

The rearrangement joins TRBV18 to TRBJ2-7; 8 bases are shared with TRBD2. Germline CDR1 and CDR2: KGHSH and LQKENI. J lost 0 bases, V lost 6 bases, and 4 bases had no gene match. The CDR3 totals 14 residues. CDR3 DNA sequence: TGTGCCAGCTCTCCCGGGACTAGCTCCTACGAGCAGTACTTC. It is translated as CASSPGTSSYEQYF. Combining the CDR3 with reference TRBV18 and TRBJ2-7 gives the whole variable domain NAGVMQNPRHLVRRRGQEARLRCSPMKGHSHVYWYRQLPEEGLKFMVYLQKENIIDESGMPKERFSAEFPKEGPSILRIQQVVRGDSAAYFCASSPGTSSYEQYFGPGTRLTVT.

The V call is TRBV5-1, the J call TRBJ2-2; 10 nucleotides align to TRBD1. The J segment lost 4 bases and the V segment lost 6 bases, leaving 6 bases of the junction unmatched. Germline V lookup: CDR1 SGHRS, CDR2 YFSETQ. The CDR3 is 15 amino acids. This CDR3 reads CASTRQGAGTGELFF. In nucleotides, the CDR3 is TGCGCCAGCACCAGACAGGGGGCTGGCACCGGGGAGCTGTTTTTT.

The gene calls are TRBV19 and TRBJ2-2, with TRBD2 as a possible D gene (6 bases). The CDR3 is made up of 15 amino acids. Trimming took 4 bases from V and 0 from J, leaving 9 bases between them. Germline loops: CDR1 LNHDA, CDR2 SQIVND (reference sequence). The CDR3 loop reads CASSKGLPNTGELFF. CDR3 nucleotide sequence: TGTGCCAGTAGTAAGGGACTTCCGAACACCGGGGAGCTGTTTTTT.

V and J are TRBV7-9 and TRBJ1-5; TRBD1 aligns across 8 bases. This CDR3 has 17 amino acids. CDR1 and CDR2 from the germline V gene are SEHNR and FQNEAQ (reference sequence). Trimming cost V 5 bases and J 1 base; bases outside gene matches: 10. CDR3 region: CASSRAPGGASNQPQHF. The DNA of the CDR3 is TGTGCCAGCAGCCGGGCCCCAGGGGGCGCGAGCAATCAGCCCCAGCATTTT.

This clonotype was observed a few times. The rearrangement joins TRBV5-5 to TRBJ2-5, with TRBD1 matching 7 bases. Trimming at V came to 0 bases and at J to 5 bases, leaving 7 bases not matched to a gene. Germline V gives CDR1 SGHKS, CDR2 YYEKEE (reference sequence). CDR3 length equals 15 residues. The CDR3 nucleotides read TGTGCCAGCAGCTTGGACCCAACAGGGGCCGAGACCCAGTACTTC. Its translation is CASSLDPTGAETQYF.

This clonotype was recorded a few times. This rearrangement joins TRBV7-2 to TRBJ2-2, with TRBD1 matching over 9 bases. V shed 0 bases, J shed 6 bases, and the junction held 8 bases outside the gene matches. The germline CDR1 and CDR2 sequences are SGHTA and FQGNSA. CDR3 size: 17 residues. In DNA, the CDR3 is TGTGCCAGCAGCTTAGCGGGACAGGGAGGCATTCCCGGGGAGCTGTTTTTT. Amino acids: CASSLAGQGGIPGELFF.

The rearrangement links TRBV28 to TRBJ2-5; D remains ambiguous. Germline values: CDR1 MDHEN, CDR2 SYDVKM. CDR3 length: 14 amino acids. The ends were cut back, 6 bases at V and 3 bases at J, with 14 bases in the middle. The CDR3 loop is CASSPFPVKETQYF. In DNA, the CDR3 is TGTGCCAGCAGCCCCTTTCCGGTTAAAGAGACCCAGTACTTC.

This clonotype occurred a few times. The rearrangement links TRBV11-2 to TRBJ2-3; D uncertain. Trimming took off 0 bases at V and 2 bases at J, with 9 bases between the two ends. Germline V gene data show CDR1 as SGHAT and CDR2 as FQNNGV. The CDR3 covers 15 residues. In DNA form, the CDR3 reads TGTGCCAGCAGCTTAGAGGGCTACCTCACAGATACGCAGTATTTT. Translation: CASSLEGYLTDTQYF.

The chain is built from TRBV29-1 and TRBJ2-5; D is unresolved. With 4 bases removed from V and 2 bases from J, the gap between germline ends came to 11 bases. Per germline, CDR1 SQVTM and CDR2 ANQGSEA. The CDR3 consists of 13 residues. The CDR3 is CSVARYQQETQYF. The CDR3 DNA reads as TGCAGCGTTGCCCGGTACCAGCAAGAGACCCAGTACTTC.

The table lists this clonotype with a few counts. One end of the junction fails to match germline, which may point to a read error. V gene TRBV6-1 combines with J gene TRBJ2-4; D unresolved. Germline CDR1 MNHNS, CDR2 SASEGT. This CDR3 spans 12 amino acids. DNA for the CDR3: TGTGCCAGCAGTGAACTGGGAACAGCCGGAATCTTC. Its translation is CASSELGTAGIF.

This clonotype was recorded many times. The V call is TRBV20-1, the J call TRBJ1-4; a possible D gene is TRBD1 (5 bases). Germline loops: CDR1 DFQATT, CDR2 SNEGSKA (reference sequence). V lost 7 bases to trimming and J lost 8 bases, with 23 bases between them. The CDR3 contains 15 residues. CDR3 sequence reads: CSVSGPGGLREKLFF. The CDR3 DNA sequence: TGCAGTGTATCGGGACCTGGAGGGTTGAGAGAAAAACTGTTTTTT.

In its sample, this clonotype was seen a few times. The chain carries TRBV7-2 and TRBJ1-6; D is unresolved. The V gene's germline CDR1 is SGHTA and CDR2 FQGNSA. Trimming pared 1 base from V and 9 bases from J, leaving 4 bases between. The CDR3 has 12 residues. This CDR3 is CASSLVGSPLHF. The DNA of the CDR3 is TGTGCCAGCAGCTTAGTGGGTTCACCCCTCCACTTT.

The table lists this clonotype with a few counts. The chain is built from TRBV7-2 and TRBJ2-4; D is possibly TRBD2 (5 bases). V was pared by 3 bases and J by 1 base, with 10 bases between. In germline, CDR1 is SGHTA, CDR2 FQGNSA. The CDR3 length is 15 residues. CDR3 sequence reads: CASSLDGNAKNIQYF. The CDR3 DNA follows: TGTGCCAGCAGCTTGGACGGGAACGCCAAAAACATTCAGTACTTC.

The chain uses TRBV28 and TRBJ2-7, with 8 nucleotides matching TRBD1. CDR1 and CDR2 (germline): MDHEN, SYDVKM. The CDR3 has 16 residues. The junction had 7 bases not matched to a gene; V was cut back by 2 bases and J by 1 base. Here the CDR3 DNA reads TGTGCCAGCAGTTTAAGGACAGGGAGGCTTTCCTACGAGCAGTACTTC. Residues: CASSLRTGRLSYEQYF.

A few counts support this clonotype. V and J are TRBV6-2 or TRBV6-3 and TRBJ2-1; 8 positions match TRBD1. Germline V gives CDR1 MNHEY, CDR2 SVGEGT. This CDR3 contains 13 residues. After removal of 5 bases from V and 7 bases from J, the junction contained 4 bases not matched to a gene. CDR3 sequence (DNA): TGTGCCAGCAGTCCTTGGACAGGGAATGAGCAGTTCTTC. This gives the protein CASSPWTGNEQFF.

This clonotype was seen only once. The chain carries TRBV10-1 and TRBJ2-1; TRBD1 agrees at 10 bases. This CDR3 is 15 amino acids long. Germline V lookup: CDR1 WNHNN, CDR2 SYGVQD (reference sequence). V dropped 5 bases and J dropped 8; count of bases not matched to a gene: 9. This CDR3 is CASSSPGQGSDEQFF. CDR3 DNA: TGCGCCAGCAGTTCCCCGGGACAGGGGAGCGATGAGCAGTTCTTC.

This chain joins TRBV5-1 and TRBJ2-3, with 15 bases that match TRBD2. CDR3 size: 16 residues. Germline V gene lookup returns CDR1 SGHRS and CDR2 YFSETQ. After removal of 3 bases from V and 4 bases from J, the junction contained 3 bases not matched to a gene. The CDR3 is CASSSGLAGGPDTQYF. The CDR3 DNA sequence: TGCGCCAGCAGCTCGGGACTAGCGGGAGGCCCAGATACGCAGTATTTT.

This clonotype was detected once. CDR3 sequence (DNA): TGCGCCAGCAGCCAAGGGGGAATGAGGGCAGATACGCAGTATTTT. Amino acid sequence: CASSQGGMRADTQYF. This chain joins TRBV4-3 and TRBJ2-3; D may be TRBD2 (5 bases). V dropped 1 base and J dropped 4 bases, with 12 bases sitting between them. Germline lookup yields CDR1 LGHNA and CDR2 YSLEER. CDR3 length: 15 amino acids.